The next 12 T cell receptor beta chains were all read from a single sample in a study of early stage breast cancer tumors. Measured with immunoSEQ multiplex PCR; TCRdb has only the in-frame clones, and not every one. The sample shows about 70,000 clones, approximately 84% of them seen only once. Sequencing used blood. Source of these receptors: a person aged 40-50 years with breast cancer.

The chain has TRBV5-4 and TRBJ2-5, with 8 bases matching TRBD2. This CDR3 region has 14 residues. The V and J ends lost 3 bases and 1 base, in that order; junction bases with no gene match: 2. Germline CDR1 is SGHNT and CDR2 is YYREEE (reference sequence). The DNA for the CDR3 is TGTGCCAGCAGCTCAGGACTAGCCCAAGAGACCCAGTACTTC. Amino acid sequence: CASSSGLAQETQYF.

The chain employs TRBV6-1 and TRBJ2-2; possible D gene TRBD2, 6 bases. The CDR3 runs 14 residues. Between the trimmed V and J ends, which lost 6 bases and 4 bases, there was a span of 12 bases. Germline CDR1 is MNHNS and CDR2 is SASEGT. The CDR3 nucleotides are TGTGCCAGCAGGGGCGGGACTGGCACCGGGGAGCTGTTTTTT. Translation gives CASRGGTGTGELFF.

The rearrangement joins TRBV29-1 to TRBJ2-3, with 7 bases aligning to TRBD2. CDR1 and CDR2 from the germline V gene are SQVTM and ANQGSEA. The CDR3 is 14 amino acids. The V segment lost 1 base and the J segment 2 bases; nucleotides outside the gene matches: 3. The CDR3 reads CSVEGRENTDTQYF. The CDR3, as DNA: TGCAGCGTTGAAGGGCGGGAGAACACAGATACGCAGTATTTT.

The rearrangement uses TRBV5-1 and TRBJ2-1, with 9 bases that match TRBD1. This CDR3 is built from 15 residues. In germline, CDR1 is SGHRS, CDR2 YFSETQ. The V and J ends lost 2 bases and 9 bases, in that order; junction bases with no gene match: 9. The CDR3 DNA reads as TGCGCCAGCAGCTTATGGGACAGGGTGTCTGGTGAGCAGTTCTTC. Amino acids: CASSLWDRVSGEQFF.

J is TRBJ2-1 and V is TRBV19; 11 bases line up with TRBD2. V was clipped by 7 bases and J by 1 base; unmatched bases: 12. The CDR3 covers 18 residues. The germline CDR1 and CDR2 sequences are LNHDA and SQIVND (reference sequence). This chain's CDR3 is CASTPGTSGRGSYNEQFF. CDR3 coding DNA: TGTGCCAGTACCCCTGGAACTAGCGGGAGAGGTTCCTACAATGAGCAGTTCTTC.

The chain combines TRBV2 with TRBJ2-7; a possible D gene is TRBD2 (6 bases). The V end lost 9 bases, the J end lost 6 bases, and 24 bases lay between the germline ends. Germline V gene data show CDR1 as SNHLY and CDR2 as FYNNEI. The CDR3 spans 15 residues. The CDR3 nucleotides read TGTGCCAGTCTTTCTCCGGGGGTAGATGCCGGCGAGCAGTACTTC. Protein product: CASLSPGVDAGEQYF. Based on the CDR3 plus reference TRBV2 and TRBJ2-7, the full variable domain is EPEVTQTPSHQVTQMGQEVILRCVPISNHLYFYWYRQILGQKVEFLVSFYNNEISEKSEIFDDQFSVERPDGSNFTLKIRSTKLEDSAMYFCASLSPGVDAGEQYFGPGTRLTVT.

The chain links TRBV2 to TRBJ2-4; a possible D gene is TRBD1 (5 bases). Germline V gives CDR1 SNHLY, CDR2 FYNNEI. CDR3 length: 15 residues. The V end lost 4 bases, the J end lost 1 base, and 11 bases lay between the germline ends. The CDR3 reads CASSAGRAAKNIQYF. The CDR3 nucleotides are TGTGCCAGCAGTGCTGGCAGGGCCGCCAAAAACATTCAGTACTTC.

The CDR3 DNA reads TGTGCCAGTAGTAACCTGCGCTCTCAGCCCCAGCATTTT. Translated: CASSNLRSQPQHF. The chain recombines TRBV19 with TRBJ1-5; D unresolved. Trimming pared 4 bases from V and 6 bases from J, leaving 10 bases between. CDR1 and CDR2 from the germline V gene are LNHDA and SQIVND (reference sequence). The CDR3 covers 13 residues.

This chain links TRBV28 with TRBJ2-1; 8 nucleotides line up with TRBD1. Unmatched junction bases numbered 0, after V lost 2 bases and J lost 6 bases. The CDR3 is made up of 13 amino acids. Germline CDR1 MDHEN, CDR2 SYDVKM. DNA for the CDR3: TGTGCCAGCAGTTTAGGGACAGGCAATGAGCAGTTCTTC. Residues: CASSLGTGNEQFF.

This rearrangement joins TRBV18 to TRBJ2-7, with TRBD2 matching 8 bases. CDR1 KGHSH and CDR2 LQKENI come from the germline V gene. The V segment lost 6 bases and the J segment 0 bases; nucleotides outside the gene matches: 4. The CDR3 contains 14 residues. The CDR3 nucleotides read TGTGCCAGCTCCCCGGGGGGGTACTCCTACGAGCAGTACTTC. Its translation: CASSPGGYSYEQYF.

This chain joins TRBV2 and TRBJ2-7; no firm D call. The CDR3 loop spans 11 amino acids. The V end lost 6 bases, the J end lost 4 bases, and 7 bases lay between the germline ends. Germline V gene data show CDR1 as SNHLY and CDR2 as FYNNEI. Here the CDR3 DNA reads TGTGCCAGCAGCCCTCGGTACGAGCAGTACTTC. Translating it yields CASSPRYEQYF.

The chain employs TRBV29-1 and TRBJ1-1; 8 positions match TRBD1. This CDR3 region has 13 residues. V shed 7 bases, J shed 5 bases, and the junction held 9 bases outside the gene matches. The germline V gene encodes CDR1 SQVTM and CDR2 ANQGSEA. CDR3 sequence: CSATGTGITEAFF. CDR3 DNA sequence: TGCAGCGCAACCGGGACAGGAATTACTGAAGCTTTCTTT.